The clone carrying this T cell receptor beta chain has a handful of counts. Its target is not known. MiXCR, run by TCRdb on the 5' RACE reads, gives a single entry per CDR3 protein. Among fewer than 550,000 distinct CDR3 sequences listed, approximately 14% were seen once. CDR3 length: 13 amino acids. Germline CDR1 and CDR2: SGHVS and FQNEAQ. V trimming: 7 bases; J trimming: 11 bases; junction bases outside the gene matches: 11. The data stem from a study of identical twins. General study points: The authors drew conclusions from cross-sectional statistical analysis rather than following the same donors.

These data also formed part of another study, on yellow fever vaccine responses in identical twins. That work contributes: Reportedly, the T cell response mounted by twins to vaccine seemed partly convergent, partly personalized.

The specimen was CD4+ T cells sorted from blood. This TCR came from a woman between 18 and 29 years old in good health. The chain carries TRBV7-8 and TRBJ1-1; 9 bases match TRBD1. Here the CDR3 DNA reads TGTGCCAGCACCCTTCCCGGGACAGGGTCGGCTTTCTTT. The encoded protein is CASTLPGTGSAFF. Variable domain in full (rest from reference TRBV7-8 and TRBJ1-1): GAGVSQSPRYKVAKRGQDVALRCDPISGHVSLFWYQQALGQGPEFLTYFQNEAQLDKSGLPSDRFFAERPEGSVSTLKIQRTQQEDSAVYLCASTLPGTGSAFFGQGTRLTVV.